These 26 T cell receptor beta chains came from one sample sequenced in a study of radiotherapy plus CTLA-4 blockade in lung cancer. The repertoire was sequenced with immunoSEQ multiplex PCR; TCRdb's copy has only in-frame clones and lacks some. This sample has around 85,000 clones, with approximately 84% found just once. The sample here was peripheral blood, taken from a patient treated with radiotherapy plus ipilimumab. All receptors derive from a human donor with non-small cell lung cancer who had a partial response to radiotherapy plus ipilimumab.

The rearrangement links TRBV18 to TRBJ2-1, with a possible D match to TRBD2 (7 bases). Deletions cut 3 bases from V and 0 bases from J, with 12 bases between. Germline V CDR1 and CDR2: KGHSH, LQKENI. The CDR3 covers 16 residues. The CDR3 reads CASSPLADSSYNEQFF. The CDR3 coding sequence is TGTGCCAGCTCACCCCTAGCGGACAGCTCCTACAATGAGCAGTTCTTC.

V gene TRBV11-2 combines with J gene TRBJ1-3; D not certain. CDR3 size: 18 residues. V dropped 3 bases and J dropped 0 bases, with 18 bases sitting between them. Germline V gives CDR1 SGHAT, CDR2 FQNNGV. The CDR3 loop reads CASSLSDSRRSSGNTIYF. DNA for the CDR3: TGTGCCAGCAGCTTGTCGGACTCTCGACGGTCCTCTGGAAACACCATATATTTT.

The rearrangement uses TRBV6-1 and TRBJ2-7; weak D call: TRBD1 (5 bases). CDR3 length: 15 residues. CDR1 is MNHNS, CDR2 SASEGT, per germline. V was pared by 0 bases and J by 2 bases, with 11 bases between. This chain's CDR3 is CASSEAAGYAYEQYF. CDR3 DNA sequence: TGTGCCAGCAGTGAAGCAGCAGGGTATGCCTACGAGCAGTACTTC.

The chain links TRBV28 to TRBJ1-2; 9 nucleotides match TRBD1. Trimming took 8 bases from V and 6 from J; bases not matched to a gene: 13. From germline, CDR1 is MDHEN and CDR2 SYDVKM. The CDR3 sequence is 15 residues long. CDR3 residues: CASGQPGTGRDGYTF. The DNA of the CDR3 is TGTGCCAGCGGGCAACCCGGGACAGGGAGAGATGGCTACACCTTC.

V and J are TRBV12-5 and TRBJ2-5, with TRBD1 matching 7 bases. Germline V lookup: CDR1 LGHNT, CDR2 FRNRAP. The CDR3 extends over 16 amino acids. Trimming removed 1 base from V and 4 bases from J; junction bases left unmatched: 9. CDR3 nucleotide sequence: TGTGCTAGTGGTTTGGGGACAGGTGGTCTCGGAGAGACCCAGTACTTC. The encoded protein is CASGLGTGGLGETQYF.

This clone was detected only a few times. The rearrangement uses TRBV6-5 and TRBJ2-5; 7 bases line up with TRBD1. V trimming: 5 bases; J trimming: 4 bases; junction bases outside the gene matches: 10. This CDR3 is 15 amino acids long. CDR1 and CDR2 (germline): MNHEY, SVGAGI. The CDR3 sequence: CASSTKDRAVETQYF. CDR3 in DNA: TGTGCCAGCAGTACCAAAGACAGGGCAGTAGAGACCCAGTACTTC.

The chain couples TRBV18 to TRBJ2-6; D unresolved. Looked up from germline, CDR1 is KGHSH and CDR2 is LQKENI. Between the trimmed V and J ends, which lost 1 base and 1 base, there was a span of 8 bases. This CDR3 spans 16 amino acids. The CDR3 region is CASSPLRASGANVLTF. Written as DNA, the CDR3 is TGTGCCAGCTCACCACTTCGAGCATCTGGGGCCAACGTCCTGACTTTC. Filled out from reference TRBV18 and TRBJ2-6, the complete variable domain reads NAGVMQNPRHLVRRRGQEARLRCSPMKGHSHVYWYRQLPEEGLKFMVYLQKENIIDESGMPKERFSAEFPKEGPSILRIQQVVRGDSAAYFCASSPLRASGANVLTFGAGSRLTVL.

This clone turned up a few times. The chain joins TRBV28 to TRBJ1-3, with 7 bases fitting TRBD1. The CDR3 is 14 amino acids. CDR1 is MDHEN, CDR2 SYDVKM, per germline. V lost 4 bases and J lost 3; bases outside the gene matches: 3. This CDR3 is CASSSGGGGNTIYF. The CDR3 nucleotides read TGTGCCAGCAGTTCAGGGGGAGGTGGAAACACCATATATTTT.

The chain joins TRBV18 to TRBJ1-4; 7 bases are shared with TRBD1. Germline values: CDR1 KGHSH, CDR2 LQKENI. V was clipped by 3 bases and J by 1 base; unmatched bases: 2. The CDR3 is made up of 15 amino acids. CDR3 amino acids: CASSPNRGTNEKLFF. For the CDR3, the DNA is TGTGCCAGCTCACCCAACAGGGGAACTAATGAAAAACTGTTTTTT. The full variable domain, rest sourced from reference TRBV18 and TRBJ1-4, is NAGVMQNPRHLVRRRGQEARLRCSPMKGHSHVYWYRQLPEEGLKFMVYLQKENIIDESGMPKERFSAEFPKEGPSILRIQQVVRGDSAAYFCASSPNRGTNEKLFFGSGTQLSVL.

The rearrangement uses TRBV4-1 and TRBJ2-3; 9 nucleotides match TRBD2. CDR3 length: 16 residues. The V segment lost 6 bases and the J segment 6 bases; nucleotides outside the gene matches: 13. CDR1 is MGHRA, CDR2 YSYEKL, per germline. The CDR3 nucleotides are TGCGCCAGCAGTTACGAACTAGCGGGTACGCCCGATACGCAGTATTTT. It yields the protein CASSYELAGTPDTQYF.

This chain connects TRBV28 to TRBJ2-7; 7 positions agree with TRBD2. The CDR3 is made up of 13 amino acids. Germline V CDR1 and CDR2: MDHEN, SYDVKM. The V segment lost 10 bases and the J segment 1 base; nucleotides outside the gene matches: 7. The CDR3 bases are TGTGCCACCGAAGGGGAGGGTTCCTACGAGCAGTACGTC. This sequence encodes CATEGEGSYEQYV.

The chain employs TRBV28 and TRBJ2-3; D is uncertain. Trimming pared 7 bases from V and 2 bases from J, leaving 25 bases between. The CDR3 spans 18 residues. The germline V gene has CDR1 MDHEN and CDR2 SYDVKM. CDR3 DNA sequence: TGTGCCAGCACCCCCCCGAGGCAGCACGTGCAAAACACAGATACGCAGTATTTT. Translating it yields CASTPPRQHVQNTDTQYF.

This chain links TRBV6-1 with TRBJ2-5; no clear D gene. V shed 5 bases and J shed 2 bases, with 9 bases lying between them. Germline V CDR1 and CDR2: MNHNS, SASEGT. This CDR3 spans 13 amino acids. The CDR3 reads CASSPQSQETQYF. In DNA form, the CDR3 reads TGTGCCAGCAGTCCACAGAGTCAAGAGACCCAGTACTTC.

V is TRBV5-6 and J is TRBJ1-1; tentatively, D is TRBD1 (5 bases). There are 17 residues in the CDR3. V lost 2 bases to trimming and J lost 0 bases, with 17 bases between them. The germline CDR1 and CDR2 sequences are SGHDT and YYEEEE. The CDR3 loop reads CASSFFWGGYMNTEAFF. The CDR3 DNA reads as TGTGCCAGCAGCTTTTTTTGGGGGGGATACATGAACACTGAAGCTTTCTTT.

A single count supports this clone. The chain carries TRBV19 and TRBJ2-1; 7 positions match TRBD2. J was trimmed by 7 bases and V by 3 bases; bases with no gene match: 6. There are 14 residues in the CDR3. Germline CDR1 LNHDA, CDR2 SQIVND (reference sequence). The CDR3 DNA reads TGTGCCAGTAGTATCCTTCGCGGGGGTAATGAGCAGTTCTTC. It is translated as CASSILRGGNEQFF.

The chain links TRBV6-6 to TRBJ2-5; TRBD1 matches 9 bases. V shed 5 bases, J shed 6 bases, and the junction held 7 bases outside the gene matches. The CDR3 has 14 residues. From germline, CDR1 is MNHNY and CDR2 SVGAGI (reference sequence). CDR3 bases: TGTGCCAGCAGTGATACAGGGGGCGGGAAGACCCAGTACTTC. This sequence encodes CASSDTGGGKTQYF.

This chain uses TRBV6-5 with TRBJ1-5; 8 nucleotides agree with TRBD1. The trim removed 6 bases at V and 7 bases at J, leaving 8 bases unmatched. The CDR3 runs to 14 residues. Germline V gene sequence: CDR1 MNHEY, CDR2 SVGAGI. The CDR3 DNA follows: TGTGCCAGCAGCTTCGGACAGGGAAACCAGCCCCAGCATTTT. It codes for CASSFGQGNQPQHF.

For the CDR3, the DNA is TGCAGCGTTGGGGACAGACAAGAGACCCAGTACTTC. The encoded protein is CSVGDRQETQYF. The rearrangement uses TRBV29-1 and TRBJ2-5; 7 bases are shared with TRBD1. The CDR3 runs to 12 residues. The V gene's germline CDR1 is SQVTM and CDR2 ANQGSEA. V shed 4 bases, J shed 2 bases, and the junction held 1 base outside the gene matches.

The chain joins TRBV18 to TRBJ1-3; D possibly corresponds to TRBD1 (5 bases). Germline loops: CDR1 KGHSH, CDR2 LQKENI. With 4 bases removed from V and 0 bases from J, the gap between germline ends came to 13 bases. This CDR3 is 16 amino acids long. The CDR3 protein is CASSLTGLGSGNTIYF. CDR3 bases: TGTGCCAGCTCACTAACAGGTTTGGGCTCTGGAAACACCATATATTTT.

V and J are TRBV19 and TRBJ2-1; D is unresolved. The V end lost 5 bases, the J end lost 8 bases, and 7 bases lay between the germline ends. Germline V gene lookup returns CDR1 LNHDA and CDR2 SQIVND (reference sequence). CDR3 size: 11 residues. The CDR3 bases are TGTGCCAGTAGTCCCTCTTATGAGCAGTTCTTC. Translation: CASSPSYEQFF.

The V gene is TRBV5-1, the J gene TRBJ2-7, with TRBD2 matching 13 bases. This CDR3 is 18 amino acids long. The germline V gene has CDR1 SGHRS and CDR2 YFSETQ. The V segment lost 3 bases and the J segment 2 bases; nucleotides outside the gene matches: 11. CDR3 region: CASSSETSGRKGTYEQYF. DNA for the CDR3: TGCGCCAGCAGCTCGGAGACTAGCGGGAGGAAGGGGACCTACGAGCAGTACTTC.

V is TRBV7-2 and J is TRBJ2-1; the D is unclear. V was clipped by 1 base and J by 9 bases, with 10 bases between them. The CDR3 is 13 residues long. Per germline, CDR1 SGHTA and CDR2 FQGNSA. CDR3 in amino acids: CASSLGLDSEQFF. CDR3 nucleotides: TGTGCCAGCAGCTTAGGACTCGATAGTGAGCAGTTCTTC.

V and J are TRBV15 and TRBJ2-7; the D is unclear. V dropped 0 bases and J dropped 4 bases, with 13 bases sitting between them. This CDR3 has 15 residues. The V gene's germline CDR1 is LNHNV and CDR2 YYDKDF (reference sequence). Here the CDR3 reads CATSRDKRLTYEQYF. The DNA of the CDR3 is TGTGCCACCAGCAGAGATAAGCGTCTTACTTACGAGCAGTACTTC.

The rearrangement joins TRBV4-2 to TRBJ2-5; a weak D match, TRBD1 (6 bases). The CDR3 runs to 15 residues. Per the germline V gene, CDR1 is LGHNA and CDR2 is YNFKEQ. Deletions cut 0 bases from V and 5 bases from J, with 13 bases between. In nucleotides, the CDR3 is TGTGCCAGCAGCCAAGAATCACAGGGTTCCGAGACCCAGTACTTC. Translating it yields CASSQESQGSETQYF.

CDR3: CASRGGDRLNTEAFF. CDR3 nucleotides: TGTGCCAGTAGGGGTGGGGACAGGCTGAACACTGAAGCTTTCTTT. V and J are TRBV19 and TRBJ1-1; TRBD1 matches 8 bases. The CDR3 is 15 amino acids. The germline V gene has CDR1 LNHDA and CDR2 SQIVND (reference sequence). Losses at the gene ends were 6 bases for V and 0 bases for J; bases not matched to a gene: 6.

This clone was seen just once. The J gene is TRBJ1-6, the V gene TRBV5-1, with 7 nucleotides matching TRBD1. V shed 4 bases and J 7 bases; nucleotides not matched to a gene: 8. The CDR3 runs to 15 residues. Germline CDR1 reads SGHRS; CDR2 reads YFSETQ. In DNA, the CDR3 is TGCGCCAGCAGCAGTACAGGGGTGGGAAATTCACCCCTCCACTTT. Translating gives CASSSTGVGNSPLHF.